The source of this T cell receptor beta chain is a study of CD8+CD57+ T cells in acquired aplastic anemia. Study background: The DNA of sorted CD4+ and CD8+ cells averaged about 3 ug.

The V gene lost 7 bases and the J gene lost 8 bases, with 24 bases spanning the gap. The CDR3 runs to 16 residues. Germline lookup yields CDR1 LNHDA and CDR2 SQIVND (reference sequence). All sequencing subjects had displayed CD8+CD57+ cell expansion on flow cytometry. Study results and limitations: A set of 25 to 35 CD8+ CDR3 sequences was shared between patients and controls, and these sequences appeared highly expressed in patients.

The study profiled TCR beta VDJ and CDR3 using genomic DNA as template. TCRdb itself ran the reads through MiXCR, one entry per CDR3 protein. The sample has approximately 180,000 distinct CDR3 sequences, approximately 48% seen once. A word on this clonotype: No antigen is known for it.

This receptor was identified in a human donor with aplastic anemia. What was sequenced was sorted CD4+, CD8+, or CD8+CD57+ T cells (not recorded which) from PBMCs. The rearrangement uses TRBV19 and TRBJ2-1; possibly TRBD1 for D (7 bases). The CDR3 protein is CASKGRRGGDRDEQFF. Here the CDR3 DNA reads TGTGCCAGTAAGGGGAGGCGAGGGGGCGATAGGGATGAGCAGTTCTTC.